A single sample is the source of the 20 T cell receptor beta chains below, sequenced in a study of T cells in localized non-small cell lung cancer. Clones were sequenced by immunoSEQ multiplex PCR, and TCRdb holds only the in-frame ones, with some missing. The sample has about 7,600 clones; around 56% are singletons. Specimen: lymph node tissue, collected before any cancer treatment. These receptors were collected from a male donor at least 60 years old with stage I squamous cell lung carcinoma.

As for this clone: Relative to the germline gene, one junction end is altered; a read error may explain this. The V gene is TRBV11-3, the J gene TRBJ2-3, with 9 nucleotides matching TRBD1. Germline values: CDR1 SGHNT, CDR2 YENEEA. The CDR3 is 14 amino acids. CDR3 DNA: TGTGCCAGCAGCCCGGGACAGGGTAGAGATATGCAGTATTTT. Translated: CASSPGQGRDMQYF.

This clone occurred a few times. The genes are TRBV6-8 and TRBJ2-7, with D possibly being TRBD1 (5 bases). The CDR3 has 14 residues. V lost 0 bases and J 3 bases, leaving 9 bases between the germline ends. From germline, CDR1 is MNHGY and CDR2 SAAAGT. CDR3 sequence reads: CASSYSAGFYEQYF. CDR3 nucleotides: TGTGCCAGCAGTTACTCGGCAGGGTTCTACGAGCAGTACTTC.

This clone was found a few times. V is TRBV6-8 and J is TRBJ1-3; D is undetermined. This CDR3 has 14 amino acids. Germline CDR1 is MNHGY and CDR2 is SAAAGT. Trimming stripped 5 bases from V and 0 bases from J, with 8 bases between. CDR3: CASSRTGSGNTIYF. CDR3 nucleotides: TGTGCCAGCAGTCGGACCGGCTCTGGAAACACCATATATTTT.

This clone was detected only once. The chain is built from TRBV29-1 and TRBJ2-7; TRBD1 matches 8 bases. Germline V gene data show CDR1 as SQVTM and CDR2 as ANQGSEA. V lost 4 bases and J lost 3; bases outside the gene matches: 5. The CDR3 runs 13 residues. In DNA form, the CDR3 reads TGCAGCGTTGGACAGGGGAGCTACTACGAGCAGTACTTC. This translates into CSVGQGSYYEQYF.

The rearrangement links TRBV29-1 to TRBJ1-3, with D hard to call. CDR3 length: 13 amino acids. V shed 5 bases and J shed 0 bases, with 8 bases lying between them. Germline CDR1 SQVTM, CDR2 ANQGSEA. CDR3 DNA: TGCAGCGTTTCACACAGCTCTGGAAACACCATATATTTT. Translated, it gives CSVSHSSGNTIYF.

J is TRBJ2-7 and V is TRBV19; D is tentatively TRBD1 or TRBD2 (6 bases each). Germline V lookup: CDR1 LNHDA, CDR2 SQIVND (reference sequence). Trimming took 2 bases from V and 6 from J, leaving 8 bases between them. The CDR3 length is 12 residues. CDR3 nucleotides: TGTGCCAGTAGTATAAAGGGGGGCGAGCAGTACTTC. This translates into CASSIKGGEQYF.

By sample share, this clone is medium-sized. J is TRBJ1-3 and V is TRBV11-3, with a weak D call TRBD1 (5 bases). The germline V gene has CDR1 SGHNT and CDR2 YENEEA. The CDR3 contains 16 residues. V was clipped by 2 bases and J by 1 base, with 12 bases between them. CDR3 nucleotide sequence: TGTGCCAGCAGCTTAAGGCAGCGGGGGTCTGGAAACACCATATATTTT. It encodes CASSLRQRGSGNTIYF.

The V call is TRBV19, the J call TRBJ1-2; possible D gene TRBD1, 6 bases. Between the trimmed V and J ends, which lost 4 bases and 4 bases, there was a span of 10 bases. The CDR3 spans 13 residues. Germline CDR1 LNHDA, CDR2 SQIVND (reference sequence). The CDR3 is CASSRDRTYGYTF. The CDR3 DNA is TGTGCCAGTAGTAGAGACAGGACCTATGGCTACACCTTC.

The chain uses TRBV9 and TRBJ2-1; D is perhaps TRBD1 or TRBD2 (5 bases each). Between the trimmed V and J ends, which lost 3 bases and 3 bases, there was a span of 16 bases. This CDR3 contains 16 residues. In germline, CDR1 is SGDLS, CDR2 YYNGEE. This chain's CDR3 is CASSGMKGTDYNEQFF. The CDR3 DNA sequence: TGTGCCAGCAGCGGGATGAAGGGGACGGACTACAATGAGCAGTTCTTC. Filled out from reference TRBV9 and TRBJ2-1, the complete variable domain reads DSGVTQTPKHLITATGQRVTLRCSPRSGDLSVYWYQQSLDQGLQFLIQYYNGEERAKGNILERFSAQQFPDLHSELNLSSLELGDSALYFCASSGMKGTDYNEQFFGPGTRLTVL.

The chain is built from TRBV28 and TRBJ2-2; 7 nucleotides align to TRBD1. Germline V gene sequence: CDR1 MDHEN, CDR2 SYDVKM. This CDR3 has 13 amino acids. J gave up 8 bases and V 7 bases, and 7 bases lay outside the gene matches. CDR3 in amino acids: CASTSQGKGELFF. The CDR3 nucleotides are TGTGCCAGCACCTCACAGGGGAAAGGGGAGCTGTTTTTT. Variable domain in full (rest from reference TRBV28 and TRBJ2-2): DVKVTQSSRYLVKRTGEKVFLECVQDMDHENMFWYRQDPGLGLRLIYFSYDVKMKEKGDIPEGYSVSREKKERFSLILESASTNQTSMYLCASTSQGKGELFFGEGSRLTVL.

This clone was picked up a small number of times. The rearrangement joins TRBV10-3 to TRBJ2-1; D is uncertain. The CDR3 covers 13 residues. The V end lost 0 bases, the J end lost 6 bases, and 6 bases lay between the germline ends. Germline-derived CDR1 and CDR2 are ENHRY and SYGVKD. In DNA form, the CDR3 reads TGTGCCATCAGTGAGTCGGACCTCAATGAGCAGTTCTTC. Translation gives CAISESDLNEQFF.

The J gene is TRBJ2-2, the V gene TRBV18; 9 bases match TRBD1. This CDR3 is 15 amino acids long. The V gene's germline CDR1 is KGHSH and CDR2 LQKENI. V lost 3 bases and J lost 5; bases outside the gene matches: 4. CDR3 in DNA: TGTGCCAGCTCACCCCGGACAGGGGTGACCGGGGAGCTGTTTTTT. Its protein product is CASSPRTGVTGELFF.

The chain has TRBV12-5 and TRBJ1-4, with TRBD1 matching over 9 bases. The germline V gene has CDR1 LGHNT and CDR2 FRNRAP. The CDR3 spans 12 residues. CDR3 nucleotides: TGTGCAGTTGGACAGGGGAACGAAAAACTGTTTTTT. This encodes CAVGQGNEKLFF.

Concerning this clone itself: One junction end disagrees with the germline gene, perhaps due to a read error. The chain carries TRBV12-5 and TRBJ2-7; 9 bases agree with TRBD1. The CDR3 extends over 13 amino acids. CDR1 and CDR2 (germline): LGHNT, FRNRAP. In nucleotides, the CDR3 is TGTGCCAGTGCCGGGACAGGGTACGGCGAGCAGTACTTC. Protein: CASAGTGYGEQYF. Full variable domain (rest looked up from reference TRBV12-5 and TRBJ2-7): DARVTQTPRHKVTEMGQEVTMRCQPILGHNTVFWYRQTMMQGLELLAYFRNRAPLDDSGMPKDRFSAEMPDATLATLKIQPSEPRDSAVYFCASAGTGYGEQYFGPGTRLTVT.

This clone was detected a few times. The V and J genes are TRBV1 and TRBJ1-3. TRBV1 is termed a pseudogene. There are 16 residues in the CDR3. CDR3: CASSQRTPVSGNTIYF. In nucleotides, the CDR3 is TGCGCCAGCAGCCAGAGAACCCCCGTTTCGGGAAACACCATATATTTT.

This chain uses TRBV12-5 with TRBJ2-7, with 11 bases lining up with TRBD2. After removal of 0 bases from V and 7 bases from J, the junction contained 5 bases not matched to a gene. The CDR3 sequence is 15 residues long. CDR1 and CDR2 (germline): LGHNT, FRNRAP. The CDR3 sequence is CASGLVLAGVWEQYF. The CDR3, as DNA: TGTGCTAGTGGTTTGGTACTAGCGGGAGTTTGGGAGCAGTACTTC.

This clone was found a few times. The chain couples TRBV1 to TRBJ2-5; the table's D call TRBD1 went unverified against the DNA. TRBV1 is designated a pseudogene. The CDR3 covers 14 residues. The CDR3: CASSQDVTQETQYF. The CDR3 DNA is TGCGCCAGCAGCCAAGATGTAACACAGGAGACCCAGTACTTC.

The J gene is TRBJ2-5, the V gene TRBV28; possibly TRBD1 for D (5 bases). V lost 2 bases and J 5 bases, leaving 21 bases between the germline ends. This CDR3 is built from 17 residues. Per the germline V gene, CDR1 is MDHEN and CDR2 is SYDVKM. The CDR3 coding sequence is TGTGCCAGCAGTTTAGTTATTCTGGGGCAGGGCGGTGAGACCCAGTACTTC. It encodes CASSLVILGQGGETQYF. Complete variable domain (other parts from reference TRBV28 and TRBJ2-5): DVKVTQSSRYLVKRTGEKVFLECVQDMDHENMFWYRQDPGLGLRLIYFSYDVKMKEKGDIPEGYSVSREKKERFSLILESASTNQTSMYLCASSLVILGQGGETQYFGPGTRLLVL.

V usage is TRBV19 and J usage is TRBJ2-3; 8 bases align to TRBD2. The CDR3 has 14 residues. The V gene end was trimmed by 3 bases and the J gene end by 6 bases; junction bases not matched to a gene: 5. Germline values: CDR1 LNHDA, CDR2 SQIVND (reference sequence). The CDR3 DNA reads TGTGCCAGTAGTATTGAGGCGGGAGGTGATACGCAGTATTTT. Protein sequence: CASSIEAGGDTQYF.

The CDR3 loop reads CASSETLVGEQFF. CDR3 coding DNA: TGCGCCAGCAGTGAGACTTTGGTGGGTGAGCAGTTCTTC. This rearrangement joins TRBV10-2 to TRBJ2-1; no definite D call. V was trimmed by 2 bases and J by 9 bases, leaving 11 bases between them. Looked up from germline, CDR1 is WSHSY and CDR2 is SAAADI. The CDR3 spans 13 residues.